This T cell receptor (beta chain) was recovered during a study of cytomegalovirus exposure and HLA in healthy donors. Study-wide background: Early released data had tens of millions of unique TCRs, all coming from HLA-typed donors.

PCR was performed using 60 Vbeta and 13 Jbeta primers. The protocol was immunoSEQ multiplex PCR, while the TCRdb copy is restricted to in-frame clones and leaves out a portion. Of around 200,000 clones listed, approximately 79% were seen once; the top ten hold approximately 1.5%. V dropped 8 bases and J dropped 4; count of bases not matched to a gene: 12. CDR1 SNHLY and CDR2 FYNNEI come from the germline V gene. CDR3 length equals 15 residues. The clonotype originates from a man aged 50-60 years in good health and CMV-seronegative. The material sequenced was PBMCs. The J gene is TRBJ2-7, the V gene TRBV2; 9 bases are a match to TRBD1. CDR3 sequence: CASESTGGGGYEQYF. DNA of the CDR3: TGTGCCAGCGAGAGTACAGGGGGCGGGGGATACGAGCAGTACTTC.